This TCR beta chain originates from a study of sequential checkpoint blockade in melanoma. Background on the study: Arm A got nivolumab then ipilimumab; arm B the reverse, 1:1. About two dozen patients had tumor biopsies before treatment and at week 13.

Repertoires were generated with immunoSEQ multiplex PCR, while TCRdb's copy carries only in-frame clones and drops some. The repertoire holds thousands of clones, with roughly 20% as singletons. Sample share makes this clone medium-sized. The treatment here: randomized to nivolumab then ipilimumab (arm A) or the reverse (arm B). Patients had received no earlier DNA-damaging chemotherapy. CDR1 and CDR2 (germline): MNHGY, SAAAGT. This CDR3 has 15 residues. Trimming removed 6 bases from V and 7 bases from J, with 19 bases in between. The chain links TRBV6-8 to TRBJ1-5; a weak D match, TRBD1 (5 bases). The input for sequencing was tumor tissue (inferred from file names), taken from a patient given nivolumab and ipilimumab in sequence. The TCR originated in a human donor with melanoma. In DNA, the CDR3 is TGTGCCAGCAGAAGGGACGGGACCTCCGGACAGCCCCAGCATTTT. It codes for CASRRDGTSGQPQHF.